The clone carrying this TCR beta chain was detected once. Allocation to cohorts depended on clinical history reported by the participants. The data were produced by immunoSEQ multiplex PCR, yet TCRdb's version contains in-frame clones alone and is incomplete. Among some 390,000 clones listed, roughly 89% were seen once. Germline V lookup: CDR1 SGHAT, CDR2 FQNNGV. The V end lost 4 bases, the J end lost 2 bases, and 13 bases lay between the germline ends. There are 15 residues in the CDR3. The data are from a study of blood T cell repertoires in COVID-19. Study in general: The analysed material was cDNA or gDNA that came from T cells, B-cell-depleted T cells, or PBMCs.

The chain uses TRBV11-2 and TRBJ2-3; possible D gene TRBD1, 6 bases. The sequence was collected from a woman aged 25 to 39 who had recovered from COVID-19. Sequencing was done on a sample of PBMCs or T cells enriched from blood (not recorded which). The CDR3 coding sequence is TGTGCCAGCAGCTGGAGACAGGCCTCCACAGATACGCAGTATTTT. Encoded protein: CASSWRQASTDTQYF.